These 14 T cell receptor beta chains came from one sample sequenced in a study of Ad26.COV2.S vaccination and SARS-CoV-2 variants. TCRdb's copy holds only in-frame clones and misses some; the assay was immunoSEQ multiplex PCR. Here the sample spans over 400,000 clones, about 90% being singletons. The treatment denotes: 19 received Ad26.COV2.S at low or high dose, single or two shots; about 5 received placebo; per-sample allocation not given. Samples analyzed were those drawn on day 63 after the first vaccine or placebo injection. Sequences were derived from peripheral blood, sampled in a trial of Ad26.COV2.S vaccine versus placebo. The source is a person between 18 and 65 years old who received the Ad26.COV2.S COVID-19 vaccine or a placebo.

The chain employs TRBV30 and TRBJ1-5, with D hard to call. The CDR3 sequence is 12 residues long. Germline V gene lookup returns CDR1 GTSNPN and CDR2 SVGIG (reference sequence). CDR3 sequence reads: CASGSSNQPQHF. CDR3 nucleotide sequence: TGTGCGTCGGGGTCGAGCAATCAGCCCCAGCATTTT.

This clone showed up just a few times. The rearrangement joins TRBV5-1 to TRBJ1-6; D unclear. The CDR3 is 18 residues long. Germline CDR1 reads SGHRS; CDR2 reads YFSETQ. The V end was cut by 1 base, the J end by 13 bases, with 27 bases between. CDR3 in amino acids: CASSLRPPVAGILFPLHF. The CDR3 coding sequence is TGCGCCAGCAGCTTGAGACCCCCGGTAGCGGGAATCCTCTTCCCCCTCCACTTT. The full variable domain, its missing parts supplied by reference TRBV5-1 and TRBJ1-6, is KAGVTQTPRYLIKTRGQQVTLSCSPISGHRSVSWYQQTPGQGLQFLFEYFSETQRNKGNFPGRFSGRQFSNSRSEMNVSTLELGDSALYLCASSLRPPVAGILFPLHFGNGTRLTVT.

The gene calls are TRBV7-9 and TRBJ1-2; D is unresolved. The germline V and J ends were trimmed by 0 bases and 8 bases, with 10 bases remaining between them. The CDR3 consists of 13 residues. The V gene's germline CDR1 is SEHNR and CDR2 FQNEAQ (reference sequence). The CDR3 sequence: CASSLASEWGYTF. For the CDR3, the DNA is TGTGCCAGCAGCTTAGCCAGCGAATGGGGCTACACCTTC.

CDR3 in amino acids: CASSLARQAGNTIYF. In nucleotides, the CDR3 is TGTGCCAGCAGCTTAGCTCGGCAGGCTGGAAACACCATATATTTT. The chain employs TRBV7-2 and TRBJ1-3; D is uncertain. V was shortened by 0 bases and J by 2 bases, with 8 bases between the two germline ends. Germline V gene lookup returns CDR1 SGHTA and CDR2 FQGNSA. The CDR3 runs to 15 residues.

This chain joins TRBV6-2 or TRBV6-3 and TRBJ1-1; no reliable D call. This CDR3 spans 14 amino acids. Germline V lookup: CDR1 MNHEY, CDR2 SVGEGT. V was cut by 2 bases and J by 0 bases, with 7 bases left in between. CDR3 amino acids: CASSYLTLNTEAFF. As DNA, the CDR3 is TGTGCCAGCAGTTACCTCACCTTGAACACTGAAGCTTTCTTT.

The chain carries TRBV5-1 and TRBJ1-3; D gene unclear. In germline, CDR1 is SGHRS, CDR2 YFSETQ. V lost 0 bases and J lost 3, with 7 bases in between. This CDR3 has 14 residues. CDR3 protein: CASSLAGGGNTIYF. The CDR3 nucleotides read TGCGCCAGCAGCTTGGCAGGTGGTGGAAACACCATATATTTT.

The rearrangement joins TRBV6-5 to TRBJ2-4; the D gene is possibly TRBD1 (5 bases). The germline V and J ends were trimmed by 2 bases and 10 bases, with 12 bases remaining between them. There are 13 residues in the CDR3. Germline V gives CDR1 MNHEY, CDR2 SVGAGI. In DNA, the CDR3 is TGTGCCAGCAGTTACGTTAGGGGCGCGATTCAGTACTTC. Translation gives CASSYVRGAIQYF.

The chain joins TRBV28 to TRBJ2-7, with D perhaps matching TRBD1 (5 bases). Germline V CDR1 and CDR2: MDHEN, SYDVKM. The CDR3 is made up of 14 amino acids. The V end lost 4 bases, the J end lost 3 bases, and 13 bases lay between the germline ends. DNA of the CDR3: TGTGCCAGCAGTTCCCTCTCTCAGGGCTACGAGCAGTACTTC. Residues: CASSSLSQGYEQYF.

The V gene is TRBV18, the J gene TRBJ2-1, with D tentatively TRBD1 (5 bases). The CDR3 contains 16 residues. Per the germline V gene, CDR1 is KGHSH and CDR2 is LQKENI. Deletions cut 0 bases from V and 7 bases from J, with 16 bases between. CDR3: CASSPPRQSGYNEQFF. DNA for the CDR3: TGTGCCAGCTCACCACCCCGACAGTCGGGTTATAATGAGCAGTTCTTC.

The gene calls are TRBV6-5 and TRBJ2-7, with no clear D. Germline V gene lookup returns CDR1 MNHEY and CDR2 SVGAGI. V lost 0 bases, J lost 4 bases, and 10 bases lay in between. This CDR3 contains 14 residues. Here the CDR3 DNA reads TGTGCCAGCAGTTACTCGCCGAAACCGTACGAGCAGTACTTC. Translated, it gives CASSYSPKPYEQYF.

This chain connects TRBV3-1 (or the pseudogene TRBV3-2) to TRBJ2-7; TRBD2 matches at 14 bases. The ends lost 4 bases at V and 2 bases at J; junction bases unmatched: 1. The length of the CDR3 is 15 residues. CDR1 LGHDT and CDR2 YNNKEL come from the germline V gene (reference sequence). The CDR3 here is CASSRGLAGAYEQYF. The CDR3 DNA sequence: TGTGCCAGCAGCCGGGGACTAGCGGGGGCCTACGAGCAGTACTTC.

This chain connects TRBV28 to TRBJ2-2; a weak D match, TRBD1 (6 bases). Germline V gene data show CDR1 as MDHEN and CDR2 as SYDVKM. CDR3 length equals 17 residues. Trimming cost V 6 bases and J 1 base, with 18 bases left between them. The CDR3 nucleotides are TGTGCCAGCAGCGACGACAGGTCTACAAAGAACACCGGGGAGCTGTTTTTT. Translated: CASSDDRSTKNTGELFF.

The rearrangement uses TRBV7-9 and TRBJ2-4, with TRBD1 identical over 10 bases. The CDR3 spans 16 residues. Germline V gene lookup returns CDR1 SEHNR and CDR2 FQNEAQ (reference sequence). Trimming took 4 bases from V and 0 from J; bases not matched to a gene: 3. CDR3 nucleotide sequence: TGTGCCAGCAGCTCCTGGACAGGGGGAGCCAAAAACATTCAGTACTTC. This translates into CASSSWTGGAKNIQYF. The full variable domain, rest sourced from reference TRBV7-9 and TRBJ2-4, is DTGVSQNPRHKITKRGQNVTFRCDPISEHNRLYWYRQTLGQGPEFLTYFQNEAQLEKSRLLSDRFSAERPKGSFSTLEIQRTEQGDSAMYLCASSSWTGGAKNIQYFGAGTRLSVL.

The rearrangement joins TRBV7-2 to TRBJ2-1; 7 bases fit TRBD2. The V and J ends lost 7 bases and 1 base, in that order; junction bases with no gene match: 4. This CDR3 spans 14 amino acids. Germline CDR1 is SGHTA and CDR2 is FQGNSA. The CDR3 coding sequence is TGTGCCAGCACCCCGGGGGGTTCCTACAATGAGCAGTTCTTC. It yields the protein CASTPGGSYNEQFF.